Described below is a single T cell receptor (beta chain) sequence and its context. No antigen is known for it. The data belong to a study of cytomegalovirus exposure and HLA in healthy donors. Study in general: Caucasian-associated ancestry cluster membership applied to less than 85% of under 450 genotyped donors.

13 Jbeta primers and 60 Vbeta primers were used for the PCR. Some clones are missing from TCRdb's copy, which holds only in-frame ones; the method was immunoSEQ multiplex PCR. The sample has over 65,000 clones; 65% to 70% are singletons. This CDR3 has 12 residues. In germline, CDR1 is SGHDT, CDR2 YYEEEE. V lost 7 bases to trimming and J lost 1 base, with 8 bases between them. Regarding the study as a whole: A link between a missense DCLRE1C variant and TCR beta V- and J-gene trimming emerged from a later analysis. Published work reported that the classifier diagnosed cytomegalovirus status with high specificity and sensitivity. It was only CMV serostatus that was available as immune exposure information.

The origin of this receptor is a woman aged 50 to 60 in good health and CMV-seropositive. The chain employs TRBV5-6 and TRBJ2-5; no clear D gene. Material: PBMCs. The CDR3 nucleotides read TGTGCCAGCGTATTCGGCCAAGAGACCCAGTACTTC. This sequence encodes CASVFGQETQYF.